This section outlines one T cell receptor (beta chain) sequence together with its context. Seattle cases were enrolled at active infection and followed longitudinally. These data originate in a study of blood T cell repertoires in COVID-19. As for the study in general: Samples came from the United States, Italy and Spain, spanning acute and convalescent COVID-19.

CDR1 and CDR2 (germline): LNHDA, SQIVND (reference sequence). V lost 10 bases to trimming and J lost 0 bases; unmatched junction nucleotides: 8. CDR3 length equals 15 residues. In the authors' workflow: By means of reference gene primer amplification, nucleated cell counts were estimated. Assay: immunoSEQ multiplex PCR; the TCRdb copy retains only in-frame clones and omits some. That table is the source of V, J and clone size, and D and trimming were worked out from the DNA. The profile shows about 160,000 clones, approximately 95% of them singletons. The sequenced material came from peripheral blood. The V call is TRBV19, the J call TRBJ1-4; 7 nucleotides agree with TRBD1. The clonotype comes from a woman between 55 and 75 years old with COVID-19, enrolled during active disease. This CDR3 reads CATRDRAATNEKLFF. The CDR3 DNA reads TGTGCCACCCGGGACAGAGCAGCAACTAATGAAAAACTGTTTTTT.